This TCR beta chain was captured by sequencing in a study of blood T cell repertoires in COVID-19. About the research overall: Samples representing acute and convalescent COVID-19 were sourced from the United States, Italy and Spain.

Source study methods: Amplifying reference gene primers gave estimates of nucleated cell counts. TCRdb's copy holds only in-frame clones and misses some; the assay was immunoSEQ multiplex PCR. For V, J and clone size, that table is used; D and trimming come from the DNA. The data show over 100,000 clones, roughly 80% seen once. V lost 11 bases to trimming and J lost 3 bases, with 21 bases between them. The CDR3 contains 15 residues. Germline V gene data show CDR1 as LNHDA and CDR2 as SQIVND (reference sequence). The gene calls are TRBV19 and TRBJ2-3, with D perhaps matching TRBD2 (6 bases). The sample comprised peripheral blood. This sequence originates from a human donor in a cohort sampled during active or convalescent COVID-19. The CDR3 reads CASSWGLGGTDTQYF. The CDR3 coding sequence is TGTGCCTCCTCATGGGGACTTGGTGGTACAGATACGCAGTATTTT.